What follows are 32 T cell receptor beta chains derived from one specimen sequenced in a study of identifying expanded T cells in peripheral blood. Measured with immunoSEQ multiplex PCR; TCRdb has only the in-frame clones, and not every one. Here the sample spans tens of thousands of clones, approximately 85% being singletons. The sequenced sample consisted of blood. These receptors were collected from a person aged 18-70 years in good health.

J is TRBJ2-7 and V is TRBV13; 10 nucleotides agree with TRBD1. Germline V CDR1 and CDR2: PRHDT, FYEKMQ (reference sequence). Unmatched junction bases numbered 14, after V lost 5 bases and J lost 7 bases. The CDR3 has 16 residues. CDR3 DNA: TGTGCCAGCAGCCTCCGGACCAGACAGGGGGCTGGGGAGCAGTACTTC. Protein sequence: CASSLRTRQGAGEQYF.

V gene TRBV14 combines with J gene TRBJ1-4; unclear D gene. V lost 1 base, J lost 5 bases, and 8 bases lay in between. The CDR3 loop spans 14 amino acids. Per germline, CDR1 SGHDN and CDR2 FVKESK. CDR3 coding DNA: TGTGCCAGCAGCCAAGTAACGGGGAATGAAAAACTGTTTTTT. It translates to CASSQVTGNEKLFF.

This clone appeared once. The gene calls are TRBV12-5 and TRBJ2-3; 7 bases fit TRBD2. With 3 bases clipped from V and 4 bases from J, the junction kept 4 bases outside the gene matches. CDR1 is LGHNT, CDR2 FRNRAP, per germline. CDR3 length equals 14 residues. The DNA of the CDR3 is TGTGCTAGTGGTTTCGTCGGGGGGTCAGATACGCAGTATTTT. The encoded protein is CASGFVGGSDTQYF.

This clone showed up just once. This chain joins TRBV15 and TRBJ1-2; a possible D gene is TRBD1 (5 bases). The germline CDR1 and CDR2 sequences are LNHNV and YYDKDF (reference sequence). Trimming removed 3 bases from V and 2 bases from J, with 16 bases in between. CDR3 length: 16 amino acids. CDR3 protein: CATSRDQEGPNYGYTF. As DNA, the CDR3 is TGTGCCACCAGCAGGGACCAGGAGGGACCAAACTATGGCTACACCTTC.

CDR3 nucleotides: TGTGCCAGCAGCGTCGGGGGAGGGAACAATGAGCAGTTCTTC. Translating it yields CASSVGGGNNEQFF. V usage is TRBV9 and J usage is TRBJ2-1, with TRBD2 matching 7 bases. CDR1 is SGDLS, CDR2 YYNGEE, per germline. J gave up 5 bases and V 2 bases, and 4 bases lay outside the gene matches. The CDR3 has 14 amino acids. The full variable domain, rest sourced from reference TRBV9 and TRBJ2-1, is DSGVTQTPKHLITATGQRVTLRCSPRSGDLSVYWYQQSLDQGLQFLIQYYNGEERAKGNILERFSAQQFPDLHSELNLSSLELGDSALYFCASSVGGGNNEQFFGPGTRLTVL.

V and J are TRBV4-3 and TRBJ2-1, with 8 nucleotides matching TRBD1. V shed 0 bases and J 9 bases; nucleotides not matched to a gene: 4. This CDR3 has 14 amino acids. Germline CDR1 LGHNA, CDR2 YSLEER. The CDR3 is CASSQDLTGVEQFF. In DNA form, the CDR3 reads TGCGCCAGCAGCCAAGACCTGACAGGGGTTGAGCAGTTCTTC.

CDR3 loop: CASSPSVRNSPLHF. CDR3 sequence (DNA): TGTGCCAGCAGTCCCTCGGTGCGGAACTCACCCCTCCACTTT. V gene TRBV25-1 combines with J gene TRBJ1-6, with unresolved D. Trimming stripped 5 bases from V and 10 bases from J, with 15 bases between. The CDR3 consists of 14 residues. Looked up from germline, CDR1 is MGHDK and CDR2 is SYGVNS.

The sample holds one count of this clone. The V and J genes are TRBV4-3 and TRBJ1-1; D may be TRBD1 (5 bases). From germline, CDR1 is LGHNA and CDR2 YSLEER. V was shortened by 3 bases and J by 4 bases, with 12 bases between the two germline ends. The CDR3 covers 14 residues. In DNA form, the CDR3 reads TGCGCCAGCAGCCAGGGGGGGAAGGGCACTGAAGCTTTCTTT. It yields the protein CASSQGGKGTEAFF.

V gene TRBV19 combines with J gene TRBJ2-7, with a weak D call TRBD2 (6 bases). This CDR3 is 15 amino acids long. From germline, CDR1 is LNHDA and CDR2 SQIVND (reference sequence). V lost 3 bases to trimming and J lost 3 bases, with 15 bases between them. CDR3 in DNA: TGTGCCAGTAGTATTCGTGGGGCGGGAAGCTACGAGCAGTACTTC. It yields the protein CASSIRGAGSYEQYF.

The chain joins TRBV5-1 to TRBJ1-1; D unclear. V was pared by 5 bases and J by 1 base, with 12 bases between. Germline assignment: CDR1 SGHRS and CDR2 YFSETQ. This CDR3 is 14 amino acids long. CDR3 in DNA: TGCGCCAGCAGAAGTCTGGGAGGGAACACTGAAGCTTTCTTT. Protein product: CASRSLGGNTEAFF.

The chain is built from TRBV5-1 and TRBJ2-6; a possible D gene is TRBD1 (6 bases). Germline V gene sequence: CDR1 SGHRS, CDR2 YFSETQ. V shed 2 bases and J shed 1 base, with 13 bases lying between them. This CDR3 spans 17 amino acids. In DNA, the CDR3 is TGCGCCAGCAGCTTCCGGACAGTGGATTCTGGGGCCAACGTCCTGACTTTC. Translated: CASSFRTVDSGANVLTF.

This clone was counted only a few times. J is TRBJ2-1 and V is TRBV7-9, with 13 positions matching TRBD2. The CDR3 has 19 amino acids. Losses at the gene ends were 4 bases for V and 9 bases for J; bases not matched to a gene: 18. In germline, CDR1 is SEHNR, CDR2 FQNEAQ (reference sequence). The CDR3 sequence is CASSYGPLAGGPQSSEQFF. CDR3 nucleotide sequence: TGTGCCAGCAGCTATGGACCACTAGCGGGAGGGCCTCAATCGTCTGAGCAGTTCTTC.

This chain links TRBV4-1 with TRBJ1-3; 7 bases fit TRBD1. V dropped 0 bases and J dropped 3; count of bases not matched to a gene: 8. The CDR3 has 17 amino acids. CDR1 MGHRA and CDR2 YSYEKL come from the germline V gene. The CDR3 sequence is CASSQDRETGYGNTIYF. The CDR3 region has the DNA TGCGCCAGCAGCCAAGATCGGGAGACAGGGTATGGAAACACCATATATTTT.

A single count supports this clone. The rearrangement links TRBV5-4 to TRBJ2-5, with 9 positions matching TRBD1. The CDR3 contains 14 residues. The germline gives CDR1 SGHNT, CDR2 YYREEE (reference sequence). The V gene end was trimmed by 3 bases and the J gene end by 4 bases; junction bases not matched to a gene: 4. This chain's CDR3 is CASSSTGGIETQYF. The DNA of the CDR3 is TGTGCCAGCAGCTCCACAGGGGGCATAGAGACCCAGTACTTC.

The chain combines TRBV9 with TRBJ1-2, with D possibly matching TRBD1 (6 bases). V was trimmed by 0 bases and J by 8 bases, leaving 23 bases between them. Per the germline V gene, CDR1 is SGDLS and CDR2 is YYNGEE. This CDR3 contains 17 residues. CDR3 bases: TGTGCCAGCAGCGTAGAAGGCAGGGGACTCCAAGGCCGAGGCTACACCTTC. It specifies CASSVEGRGLQGRGYTF.

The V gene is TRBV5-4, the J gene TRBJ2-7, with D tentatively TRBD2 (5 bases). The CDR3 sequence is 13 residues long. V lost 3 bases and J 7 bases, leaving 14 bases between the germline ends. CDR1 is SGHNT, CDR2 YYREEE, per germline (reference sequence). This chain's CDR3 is CASSYAPGGEQYF. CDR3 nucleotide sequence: TGTGCCAGCAGCTACGCACCCGGCGGGGAGCAGTACTTC.

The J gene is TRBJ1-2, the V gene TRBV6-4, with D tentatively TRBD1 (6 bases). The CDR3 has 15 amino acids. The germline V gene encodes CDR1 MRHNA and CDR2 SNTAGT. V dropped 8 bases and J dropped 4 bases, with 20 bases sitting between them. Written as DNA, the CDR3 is TGTGCCAGCGCAAACCCCAGGGGTAGTGGCTATGGCTACACCTTC. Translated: CASANPRGSGYGYTF.

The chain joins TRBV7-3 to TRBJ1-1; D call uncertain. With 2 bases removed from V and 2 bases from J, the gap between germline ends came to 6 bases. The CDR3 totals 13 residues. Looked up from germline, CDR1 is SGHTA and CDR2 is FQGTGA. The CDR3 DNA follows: TGTGCCAGCAGCTTAGTTGGTAACACTGAAGCTTTCTTT. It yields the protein CASSLVGNTEAFF.

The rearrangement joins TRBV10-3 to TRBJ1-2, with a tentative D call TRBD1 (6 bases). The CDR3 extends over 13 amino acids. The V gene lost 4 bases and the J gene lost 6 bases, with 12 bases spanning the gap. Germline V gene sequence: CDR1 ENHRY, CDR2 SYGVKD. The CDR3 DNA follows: TGTGCCATCAGTGGGACAGTTCTTAATGGCTACACCTTC. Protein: CAISGTVLNGYTF.

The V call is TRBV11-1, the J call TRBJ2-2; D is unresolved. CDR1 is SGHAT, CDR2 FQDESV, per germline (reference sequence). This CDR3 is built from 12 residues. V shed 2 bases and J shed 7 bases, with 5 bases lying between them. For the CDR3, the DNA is TGTGCCAGCAGCTTATCAGACGGGGAGCTGTTTTTT. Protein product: CASSLSDGELFF.

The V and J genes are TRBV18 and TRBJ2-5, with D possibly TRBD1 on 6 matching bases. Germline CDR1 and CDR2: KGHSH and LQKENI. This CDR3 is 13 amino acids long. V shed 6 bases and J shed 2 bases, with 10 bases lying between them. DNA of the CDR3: TGTGCCAGCTCGGACAGCTTACAAGAGACCCAGTACTTC. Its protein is CASSDSLQETQYF.

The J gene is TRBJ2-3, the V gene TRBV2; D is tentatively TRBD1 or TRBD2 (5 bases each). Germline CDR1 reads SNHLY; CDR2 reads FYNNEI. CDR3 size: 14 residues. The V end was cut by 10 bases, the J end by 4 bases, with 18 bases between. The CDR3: CAIPSSQGADTQYF. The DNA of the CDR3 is TGTGCCATACCTAGTTCTCAGGGAGCAGATACGCAGTATTTT.

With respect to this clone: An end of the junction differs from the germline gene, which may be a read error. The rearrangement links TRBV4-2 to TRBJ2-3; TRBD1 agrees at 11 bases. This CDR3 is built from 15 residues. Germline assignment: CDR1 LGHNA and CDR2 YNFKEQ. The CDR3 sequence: CASRQDGQGANTQYF. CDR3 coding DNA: TGTGCCAGCAGACAAGACGGACAGGGGGCTAATACGCAGTATTTT.

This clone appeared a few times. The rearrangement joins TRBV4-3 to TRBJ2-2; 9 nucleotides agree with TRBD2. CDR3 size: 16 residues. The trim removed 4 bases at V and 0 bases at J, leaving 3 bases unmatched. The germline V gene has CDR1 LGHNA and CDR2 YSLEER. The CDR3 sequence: CASSPIAGANTGELFF. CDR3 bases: TGCGCCAGCAGCCCAATAGCGGGGGCGAACACCGGGGAGCTGTTTTTT.

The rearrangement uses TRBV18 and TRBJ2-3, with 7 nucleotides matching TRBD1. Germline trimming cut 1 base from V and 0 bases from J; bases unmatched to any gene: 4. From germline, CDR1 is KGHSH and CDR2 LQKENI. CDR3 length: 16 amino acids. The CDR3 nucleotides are TGTGCCAGCTCACCACAGGGGGCTATTAGCACAGATACGCAGTATTTT. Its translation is CASSPQGAISTDTQYF.

CDR3 coding DNA: TGTGCCAGCAGTGCTGAGATTTACGAGCAGTACTTC. Translating it yields CASSAEIYEQYF. The V and J genes are TRBV5-5 and TRBJ2-7; D gene ambiguous. The CDR3 extends over 12 amino acids. Germline values: CDR1 SGHKS, CDR2 YYEKEE (reference sequence). Between the trimmed V and J ends, which lost 5 bases and 4 bases, there was a span of 10 bases.

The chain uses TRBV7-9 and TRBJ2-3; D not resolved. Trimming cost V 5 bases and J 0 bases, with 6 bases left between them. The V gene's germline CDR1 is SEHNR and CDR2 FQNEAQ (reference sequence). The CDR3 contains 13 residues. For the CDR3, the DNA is TGTGCCAGCAGCCAACAAAGCACAGATACGCAGTATTTT. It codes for CASSQQSTDTQYF. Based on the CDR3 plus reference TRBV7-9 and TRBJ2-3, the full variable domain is DTGVSQNPRHKITKRGQNVTFRCDPISEHNRLYWYRQTLGQGPEFLTYFQNEAQLEKSRLLSDRFSAERPKGSFSTLEIQRTEQGDSAMYLCASSQQSTDTQYFGPGTRLTVL.

The CDR3 sequence: CASSFPGQEETQYF. CDR3 nucleotide sequence: TGTGCCAGCAGCTTCCCGGGACAGGAAGAGACCCAGTACTTC. The chain has TRBV11-2 and TRBJ2-5, with 8 positions matching TRBD1. Germline CDR1 is SGHAT and CDR2 is FQNNGV. V was clipped by 3 bases and J by 3 bases; unmatched bases: 3. This CDR3 has 14 amino acids. Drawing the rest from reference TRBV11-2 and TRBJ2-5, the complete variable domain is EAGVAQSPRYKIIEKRQSVAFWCNPISGHATLYWYQQILGQGPKLLIQFQNNGVVDDSQLPKDRFSAERLKGVDSTLKIQPAKLEDSAVYLCASSFPGQEETQYFGPGTRLLVL.

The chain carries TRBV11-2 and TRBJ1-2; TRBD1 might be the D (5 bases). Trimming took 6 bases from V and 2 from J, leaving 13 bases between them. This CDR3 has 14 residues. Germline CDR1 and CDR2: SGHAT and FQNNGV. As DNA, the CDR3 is TGTGCCAGCAGGAAAAGTTGGGGGAACTATGGCTACACCTTC. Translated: CASRKSWGNYGYTF.

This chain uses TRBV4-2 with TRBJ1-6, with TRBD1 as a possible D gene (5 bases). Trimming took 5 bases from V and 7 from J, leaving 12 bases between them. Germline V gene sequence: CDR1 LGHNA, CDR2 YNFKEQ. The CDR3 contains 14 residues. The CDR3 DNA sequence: TGTGCCAGCAGCGCCCTAGACAGCAATTCACCCCTCCACTTT. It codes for CASSALDSNSPLHF.

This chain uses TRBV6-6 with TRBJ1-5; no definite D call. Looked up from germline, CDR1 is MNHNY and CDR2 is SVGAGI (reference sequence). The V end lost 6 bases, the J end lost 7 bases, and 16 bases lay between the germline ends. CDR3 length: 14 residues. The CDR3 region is CASSYGRGRQPQHF. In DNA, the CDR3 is TGTGCCAGCAGCTACGGCCGGGGAAGGCAGCCCCAGCATTTT.

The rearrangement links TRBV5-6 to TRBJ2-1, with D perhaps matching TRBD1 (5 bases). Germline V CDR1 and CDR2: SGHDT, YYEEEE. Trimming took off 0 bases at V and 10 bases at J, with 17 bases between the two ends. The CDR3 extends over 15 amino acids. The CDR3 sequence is CASSLGLAKGLEQFF. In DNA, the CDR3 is TGTGCCAGCAGCTTGGGGCTGGCCAAGGGGCTGGAGCAGTTCTTC.